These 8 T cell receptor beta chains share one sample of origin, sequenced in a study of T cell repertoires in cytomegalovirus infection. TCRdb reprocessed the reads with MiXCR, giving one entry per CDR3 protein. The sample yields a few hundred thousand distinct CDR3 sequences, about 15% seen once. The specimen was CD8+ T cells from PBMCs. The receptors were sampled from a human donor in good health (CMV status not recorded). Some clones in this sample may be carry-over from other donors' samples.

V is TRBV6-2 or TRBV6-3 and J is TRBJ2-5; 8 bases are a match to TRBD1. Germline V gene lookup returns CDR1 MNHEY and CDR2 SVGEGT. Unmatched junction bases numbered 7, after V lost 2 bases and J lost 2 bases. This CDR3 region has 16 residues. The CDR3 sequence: CASSYPTGEMQETQYF. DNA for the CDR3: TGTGCCAGCAGTTACCCGACAGGGGAGATGCAAGAGACCCAGTACTTC.

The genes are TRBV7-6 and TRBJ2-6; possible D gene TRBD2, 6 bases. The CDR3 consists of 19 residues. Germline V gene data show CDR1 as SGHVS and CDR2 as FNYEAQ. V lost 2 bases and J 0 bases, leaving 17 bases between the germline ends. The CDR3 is CASSLRSDGGISGANVLTF. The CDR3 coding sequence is TGTGCCAGCAGCTTAAGATCGGACGGGGGAATCTCTGGGGCCAACGTCCTGACTTTC.

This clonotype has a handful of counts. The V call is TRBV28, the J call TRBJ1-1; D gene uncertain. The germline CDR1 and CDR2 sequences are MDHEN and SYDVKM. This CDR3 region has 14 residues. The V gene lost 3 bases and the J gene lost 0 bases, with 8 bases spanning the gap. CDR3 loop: CASSLVLLNTEAFF. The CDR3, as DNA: TGTGCCAGCAGTTTGGTCCTTCTGAACACTGAAGCTTTCTTT.

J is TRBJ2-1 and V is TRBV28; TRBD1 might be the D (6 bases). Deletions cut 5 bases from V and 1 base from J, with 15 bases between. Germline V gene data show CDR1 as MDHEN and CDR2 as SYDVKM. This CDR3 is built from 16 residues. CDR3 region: CASSGFRTVSYNEQFF. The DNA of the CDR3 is TGTGCCAGCAGTGGGTTTCGGACAGTTTCCTACAATGAGCAGTTCTTC.

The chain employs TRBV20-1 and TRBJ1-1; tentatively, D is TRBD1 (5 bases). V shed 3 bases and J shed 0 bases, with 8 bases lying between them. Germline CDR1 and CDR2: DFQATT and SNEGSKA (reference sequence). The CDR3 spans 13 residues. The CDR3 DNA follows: TGCAGTGCTAGGAACAGGATGAACACTGAAGCTTTCTTT. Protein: CSARNRMNTEAFF.

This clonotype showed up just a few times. The CDR3 sequence: CASSLGPGLGAYEQYF. The CDR3 nucleotides read TGTGCCAGCAGCTTAGGGCCCGGGTTGGGGGCCTACGAGCAGTACTTC. The genes are TRBV7-2 and TRBJ2-7; either TRBD1 or TRBD2 may supply D (5 bases each). V dropped 1 base and J dropped 2 bases, with 15 bases sitting between them. Germline CDR1 SGHTA, CDR2 FQGNSA. There are 16 residues in the CDR3.

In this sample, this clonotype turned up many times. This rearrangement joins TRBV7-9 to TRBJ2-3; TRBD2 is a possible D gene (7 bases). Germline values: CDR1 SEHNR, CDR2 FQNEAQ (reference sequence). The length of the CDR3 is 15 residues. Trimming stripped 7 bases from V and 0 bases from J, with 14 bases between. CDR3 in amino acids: CASIPRGASTDTQYF. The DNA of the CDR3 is TGTGCCAGCATCCCACGGGGGGCAAGCACAGATACGCAGTATTTT.

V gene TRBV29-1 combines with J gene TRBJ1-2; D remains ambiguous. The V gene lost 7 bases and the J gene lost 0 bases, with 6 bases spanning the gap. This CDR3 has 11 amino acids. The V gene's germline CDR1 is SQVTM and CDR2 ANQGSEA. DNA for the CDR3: TGCAGCGCTCCTTCTAACTATGGCTACACCTTC. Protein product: CSAPSNYGYTF.